The TCR beta chain under discussion was sequenced for a study of Tregs in tolerant kidney transplant recipients. TCRdb's copy holds only in-frame clones and misses some; the assay was immunoSEQ multiplex PCR. Here the sample spans about 69,000 clones, 70% to 90% being singletons. CDR3 length equals 13 residues. The V gene end was trimmed by 3 bases and the J gene end by 5 bases; junction bases not matched to a gene: 4. Germline CDR1 is MDHEN and CDR2 is SYDVKM. There are a few counts of this clone. The chain uses TRBV28 and TRBJ2-7, with TRBD1 matching over 7 bases. The clonotype originates from a human donor who received a combined kidney and bone marrow transplant. This material consisted of CD4+ T cells from blood, taken before the transplant. The CDR3 DNA sequence: TGTGCCAGCAGTTTGGTGGACAGGCACGAGCAGTACTTC. Translation: CASSLVDRHEQYF.